This T cell receptor (beta chain) was documented in a study of cytomegalovirus exposure and HLA in healthy donors. Looking at the study overall: An earlier analysis found under 130 million unique TCR beta sequences from around 180 million T cells. An early release of data contained about 85 million unique TCRs, which came from HLA-typed donors. Notes on the study in general: An apparent linkage of common viral pathogens to several of the most significant clusters emerged in a later analysis. In a later analysis, V- and J-gene trimming of beta chains associated with a DCLRE1C missense variant, replicated independently.

Vbeta (60) and Jbeta (13) primers were used in the PCR. TCRdb's table, derived via immunoSEQ multiplex PCR, lists solely in-frame clones and lacks some. The sample includes some 160,000 clones, approximately 80% of them seen just once. The CDR3 runs to 15 residues. Germline V gives CDR1 MRHNA, CDR2 SNTAGT. The ends were cut back, 5 bases at V and 3 bases at J, with 14 bases in the middle. This clone appeared a few times. Its antigen is not identified. The rearrangement uses TRBV6-4 and TRBJ1-3, with D unresolved. The source material was PBMCs. This receptor was identified in a young woman in good health and CMV-seronegative. The CDR3 protein is CASSNPGFGGNTIYF. CDR3 sequence (DNA): TGTGCCAGCAGTAATCCGGGTTTTGGTGGAAACACCATATATTTT.